The rows below give T cell receptor beta chains drawn from one sample of a study of blood T cells in healthy people across ages. Each CDR3 protein gets one entry after TCRdb re-called the 5' RACE reads with MiXCR. The sample holds around 940,000 distinct CDR3 sequences, roughly 51% seen once. Sequencing used blood. These receptors all stem from a woman between 55 and 75 years old in good health. The CDR3 runs from the conserved cysteine through the conserved F or W. Each record gives: clone size, J gene, V gene, D gene, CDR3 DNA, CDR3 protein. The D gene is left open where the match is weak. Only some rows state a clone size, as once, few, many or a class for expanded clones.

abundance: few; j_gene: TRBJ2-3; v_gene: TRBV9; d_gene: NA; CDR3nt: TGTGCCAGCAGCGCCCGGACTCCCGCGGGGACAGATACGCAGTATTTT; CDR3aa: CASSARTPAGTDTQYF
abundance: few; j_gene: TRBJ1-5; v_gene: TRBV24-1; d_gene: TRBD1; CDR3nt: TGTGCCACCAGTGATACTTCGACAGGGCCAAGGTTGACCCAGCATTTT; CDR3aa: CATSDTSTGPRLTQHF
abundance: few; j_gene: TRBJ2-7; v_gene: TRBV12-5; d_gene: TRBD1; CDR3nt: TGTGCTAGTGGTCCTACAGGGGCGAAGGTCCACGAGCAGTACTTC; CDR3aa: CASGPTGAKVHEQYF
abundance: NA; j_gene: TRBJ2-7; v_gene: TRBV10-3; d_gene: NA; CDR3nt: TGTGCCATCAGTGCTATTAGCGCGGCCTACGAGCAGTACTTC; CDR3aa: CAISAISAAYEQYF
abundance: NA; j_gene: TRBJ2-3; v_gene: TRBV14; d_gene: TRBD1; CDR3nt: TGTGCCAGCAGTGGGACAGGGACGCAGTATTTT; CDR3aa: CASSGTGTQYF
abundance: NA; j_gene: TRBJ2-1; v_gene: TRBV12-3/TRBV12-4; d_gene: NA; CDR3nt: TGTGCCAGCAGTTTAGGCACCGCAGGGGGGTTAAGTAAGCAGTTCTTC; CDR3aa: CASSLGTAGGLSKQFF
abundance: few; j_gene: TRBJ2-1; v_gene: TRBV20-1; d_gene: NA; CDR3nt: TGCAGTGCTAGAATGGGGGAAAGCTCCTACAATGAGCAGTTCTTC; CDR3aa: CSARMGESSYNEQFF
abundance: NA; j_gene: TRBJ1-5; v_gene: TRBV27; d_gene: TRBD1; CDR3nt: TGTGCCAGCAGTCCCCGGGGGACAGACCAGAATCAGCCCCAGCATTTT; CDR3aa: CASSPRGTDQNQPQHF
abundance: few; j_gene: TRBJ2-3; v_gene: TRBV20-1; d_gene: TRBD2; CDR3nt: TGCAGTGCTACCCTAGCGGGAGGGCGGCCGCAGTATTTT; CDR3aa: CSATLAGGRPQYF
abundance: NA; j_gene: TRBJ2-2; v_gene: TRBV9; d_gene: TRBD2; CDR3nt: TGTGCCAGCAGCGTAGGCTCTAGCGGTCACACCGGGGAGCTGTTTTTT; CDR3aa: CASSVGSSGHTGELFF
abundance: NA; j_gene: TRBJ2-1; v_gene: TRBV15; d_gene: NA; CDR3nt: TGTGCCACCAGCAGAGAACAGGCCTCCTACAATGAGCAGTTCTTC; CDR3aa: CATSREQASYNEQFF
abundance: NA; j_gene: TRBJ2-3; v_gene: TRBV6-2/TRBV6-3; d_gene: TRBD2; CDR3nt: TGTGCCAGCAGCTCCCCCAGGACTAGCGGCCTCACAGATACGCAGTATTTT; CDR3aa: CASSSPRTSGLTDTQYF
abundance: NA; j_gene: TRBJ2-1; v_gene: TRBV7-2; d_gene: TRBD1; CDR3nt: TGTGCCAGCAGCTTAGGATGGCAGGGGGCACAACAAGAGCAGTTCTTC; CDR3aa: CASSLGWQGAQQEQFF
abundance: NA; j_gene: TRBJ2-7; v_gene: TRBV12-3/TRBV12-4; d_gene: TRBD2; CDR3nt: TGTGCCAGCAGAGAGGCCGGGACTAGAATAGGCGAGCAGTACTTC; CDR3aa: CASREAGTRIGEQYF
abundance: NA; j_gene: TRBJ2-7; v_gene: TRBV5-5; d_gene: TRBD2; CDR3nt: TGTGCCAGCAGCTTGAATCCCCTCTTAGCGGGAGGGGCCGAGCAGTACTTC; CDR3aa: CASSLNPLLAGGAEQYF
abundance: once; j_gene: TRBJ2-7; v_gene: TRBV28; d_gene: NA; CDR3nt: TGTGCCAGCACCGCGTTACAGGGTAGCGAGCAGTACTTC; CDR3aa: CASTALQGSEQYF
abundance: NA; j_gene: TRBJ2-7; v_gene: TRBV12-3/TRBV12-4; d_gene: NA; CDR3nt: TGTGCCAGCAGTAGAAAAACCCTCTACGAGCAGTACTTC; CDR3aa: CASSRKTLYEQYF
abundance: NA; j_gene: TRBJ2-7; v_gene: TRBV24-1; d_gene: NA; CDR3nt: TGTGCCACCAGTGAACGGGGGGCAGGGACCGAGCAGTACTTC; CDR3aa: CATSERGAGTEQYF
abundance: many; j_gene: TRBJ2-7; v_gene: TRBV27; d_gene: NA; CDR3nt: TGTGCCAGCAGTTTATCAGAGACCTACGAGCAGTACTTC; CDR3aa: CASSLSETYEQYF
abundance: NA; j_gene: TRBJ2-4; v_gene: TRBV7-9; d_gene: NA; CDR3nt: TGTGCCAGCACCCTGGACCTTGATGAGGACATTCAGTACTTC; CDR3aa: CASTLDLDEDIQYF
abundance: few; j_gene: TRBJ2-1; v_gene: TRBV4-2; d_gene: NA; CDR3nt: TGTGCCAGCAGCCAAGAGTGGGGTTCTGAGCAGTTCTTC; CDR3aa: CASSQEWGSEQFF
abundance: NA; j_gene: TRBJ1-5; v_gene: TRBV12-5; d_gene: NA; CDR3nt: TGTGCTAGTGGTGATGGGGGTGAGCCCCAGCATTTT; CDR3aa: CASGDGGEPQHF
abundance: NA; j_gene: TRBJ2-3; v_gene: TRBV20-1; d_gene: TRBD2; CDR3nt: TGCAGTGCTAGCGCTCGGACTAGCGGGAGTACAGATACGCAGTATTTT; CDR3aa: CSASARTSGSTDTQYF
abundance: few; j_gene: TRBJ2-5; v_gene: TRBV4-2; d_gene: NA; CDR3nt: TGTGCCAGCAGCCCTTCTGGGCCCCGAGAGACCCAGTACTTC; CDR3aa: CASSPSGPRETQYF
abundance: NA; j_gene: TRBJ2-7; v_gene: TRBV20-1; d_gene: TRBD1; CDR3nt: TGCAGTGCTCCCGGGACAGGGACCCACGAGCAGTACTTC; CDR3aa: CSAPGTGTHEQYF
abundance: few; j_gene: TRBJ1-1; v_gene: TRBV4-3; d_gene: NA; CDR3nt: TGCGCCAGCAGCCAAAGGTCGGGAGCGAACACTGAAGCTTTCTTT; CDR3aa: CASSQRSGANTEAFF
abundance: NA; j_gene: TRBJ2-7; v_gene: TRBV18; d_gene: NA; CDR3nt: TGTGCCAGCTCACCACTGGATTCGGTAGGCGAGCAGTACTTC; CDR3aa: CASSPLDSVGEQYF
abundance: few; j_gene: TRBJ2-5; v_gene: TRBV28; d_gene: NA; CDR3nt: TGTGCCAGCAGTCCCGGGATAATGGGGGGTACAGAGACCCAGTACTTC; CDR3aa: CASSPGIMGGTETQYF
abundance: few; j_gene: TRBJ2-7; v_gene: TRBV5-1; d_gene: NA; CDR3nt: TGCGCCAGCGGTCCGAGCTCCTACGAGCAGTACTTC; CDR3aa: CASGPSSYEQYF
abundance: few; j_gene: TRBJ2-3; v_gene: TRBV11-1; d_gene: TRBD2; CDR3nt: TGTGCCAGCAGCCTCTTCAGCGGGAGTACAGATACGCAGTATTTT; CDR3aa: CASSLFSGSTDTQYF
abundance: NA; j_gene: TRBJ1-1; v_gene: TRBV7-8; d_gene: NA; CDR3nt: TGTGCCAGCAGCTTAGCGGCGTCTATGAACACTGAAGCTTTCTTT; CDR3aa: CASSLAASMNTEAFF
abundance: NA; j_gene: TRBJ2-1; v_gene: TRBV25-1; d_gene: TRBD2; CDR3nt: TGTGCCAGCAGTGATTACGGGCGTAGCGGGAGCAATGAGCAGTTCTTC; CDR3aa: CASSDYGRSGSNEQFF
abundance: NA; j_gene: TRBJ2-7; v_gene: TRBV5-4; d_gene: TRBD2; CDR3nt: TGTGCCAGCCGAAGCCAGCGGGAGGGGTACGAGCAGTACTTC; CDR3aa: CASRSQREGYEQYF
abundance: NA; j_gene: TRBJ2-1; v_gene: TRBV7-2; d_gene: NA; CDR3nt: TGTGCCAGCAGCATAGTCGGGACACAATACAATGAGCAGTTCTTC; CDR3aa: CASSIVGTQYNEQFF
abundance: NA; j_gene: TRBJ1-6; v_gene: TRBV25-1; d_gene: NA; CDR3nt: TGTGCCAGCAGTGGACAGTTGAATATCCCCCTCCACTTT; CDR3aa: CASSGQLNIPLHF
abundance: few; j_gene: TRBJ2-1; v_gene: TRBV29-1; d_gene: TRBD2; CDR3nt: TGCAGCGTTGATACCAGCGGGAGGGATGAGCAGTTCTTC; CDR3aa: CSVDTSGRDEQFF
abundance: NA; j_gene: TRBJ2-5; v_gene: TRBV18; d_gene: NA; CDR3nt: TGTGCCAGCTCATACACAGGAATCCAAGAGACCCAGTACTTC; CDR3aa: CASSYTGIQETQYF
abundance: NA; j_gene: TRBJ2-5; v_gene: TRBV5-1; d_gene: TRBD1; CDR3nt: TGCGCCAGCAGCCAATGGACAGGAGAGACCCGGTACTTC; CDR3aa: CASSQWTGETRYF
abundance: NA; j_gene: TRBJ2-5; v_gene: TRBV5-6; d_gene: NA; CDR3nt: TGTGCCAGCAGCTACCCGGGTCGATCGGTGGTTGAGACCCAGTACTTC; CDR3aa: CASSYPGRSVVETQYF
abundance: few; j_gene: TRBJ2-4; v_gene: TRBV5-1; d_gene: NA; CDR3nt: TGCGCCAGCATGTCAGGGGGAGCTAGCGGAGCCAAAAACATTCAGTACTTC; CDR3aa: CASMSGGASGAKNIQYF
abundance: NA; j_gene: TRBJ2-3; v_gene: TRBV12-3/TRBV12-4; d_gene: NA; CDR3nt: TGTGCCAGCAGTTTCAAGCTAGATACGCAGTATTTT; CDR3aa: CASSFKLDTQYF
abundance: NA; j_gene: TRBJ2-1; v_gene: TRBV6-5; d_gene: NA; CDR3nt: TGTGCCAGCAGTAGGAAGGCTGAGCAGTTCTTC; CDR3aa: CASSRKAEQFF
abundance: NA; j_gene: TRBJ2-3; v_gene: TRBV5-1; d_gene: TRBD2; CDR3nt: TGCGCCAGCAGCGGGACTAGCAGTAGCACAGATACGCAGTATTTT; CDR3aa: CASSGTSSSTDTQYF
abundance: few; j_gene: TRBJ2-5; v_gene: TRBV20-1; d_gene: NA; CDR3nt: TGCAGTGCTAGCGGGTTAAATCAAGAGACCCAGTACTTC; CDR3aa: CSASGLNQETQYF
abundance: NA; j_gene: TRBJ2-7; v_gene: TRBV30; d_gene: TRBD1; CDR3nt: TGTGCCTGGAGCGGGACAGGGACGCGCGAGCAGTACTTC; CDR3aa: CAWSGTGTREQYF
abundance: NA; j_gene: TRBJ2-5; v_gene: TRBV2; d_gene: NA; CDR3nt: TGTGCCAGCAGTCCCGGAGTCTCCAGAGAGACCCAGTACTTC; CDR3aa: CASSPGVSRETQYF
abundance: NA; j_gene: TRBJ2-5; v_gene: TRBV28; d_gene: NA; CDR3nt: TGTGCCAGCAGTAGGTCTTGGGGATGGGAAGAGACCCAGTACTTC; CDR3aa: CASSRSWGWEETQYF
abundance: NA; j_gene: TRBJ2-5; v_gene: TRBV3-1; d_gene: NA; CDR3nt: TGTGCCAGCAGCCTTGCGCTTCCGGGTCCACAAGAGACCCAGTACTTC; CDR3aa: CASSLALPGPQETQYF
abundance: once; j_gene: TRBJ2-5; v_gene: TRBV15; d_gene: NA; CDR3nt: TGTGCCACCAGCAGTGGAACAGGGGAGGTAGAGACCCAGTACTTC; CDR3aa: CATSSGTGEVETQYF
abundance: NA; j_gene: TRBJ1-1; v_gene: TRBV10-3; d_gene: NA; CDR3nt: TGTGCCATCGACAGTGGTCTGGGGTGGGGCACTGAAGCTTTCTTT; CDR3aa: CAIDSGLGWGTEAFF
abundance: NA; j_gene: TRBJ2-7; v_gene: TRBV7-2; d_gene: NA; CDR3nt: TGTGCCAGCAGCTTGGTGCCAGCGGGCGCCGAGCAGTACTTC; CDR3aa: CASSLVPAGAEQYF
abundance: few; j_gene: TRBJ2-1; v_gene: TRBV27; d_gene: TRBD1; CDR3nt: TGTGCCAGCAGTTTATGGGGACAGGGAGGCTACAATGAGCAGTTCTTC; CDR3aa: CASSLWGQGGYNEQFF
abundance: NA; j_gene: TRBJ1-6; v_gene: TRBV12-3/TRBV12-4; d_gene: NA; CDR3nt: TGTGCCAGCGGCACCATCCGGGACACCAATTCACCCCTACACTTT; CDR3aa: CASGTIRDTNSPLHF
abundance: NA; j_gene: TRBJ2-5; v_gene: TRBV20-1; d_gene: TRBD1; CDR3nt: TGCAGTGCTGACAGGGTTAACGGGGAGACCCAGTACTTC; CDR3aa: CSADRVNGETQYF
abundance: NA; j_gene: TRBJ2-7; v_gene: TRBV20-1; d_gene: NA; CDR3nt: TGCAGTGCTAGTATGTCTCCCTACGAGCAGTACTTC; CDR3aa: CSASMSPYEQYF
abundance: NA; j_gene: TRBJ2-7; v_gene: TRBV18; d_gene: NA; CDR3nt: TGTGCCAGCTCACCAACCCACGGCTCATCCTACGAGCAGTACTTC; CDR3aa: CASSPTHGSSYEQYF
abundance: NA; j_gene: TRBJ2-1; v_gene: TRBV28; d_gene: NA; CDR3nt: TGTGCCAGCAGTTTATATGGGGGACCCTACAATGAGCAGTTCTTC; CDR3aa: CASSLYGGPYNEQFF
abundance: NA; j_gene: TRBJ2-1; v_gene: TRBV4-1; d_gene: TRBD2; CDR3nt: TGCGCCAGCAGCCAAGGAGAACTAGCGACCTACAATGAGCAGTTCTTC; CDR3aa: CASSQGELATYNEQFF
abundance: NA; j_gene: TRBJ1-5; v_gene: TRBV6-5; d_gene: NA; CDR3nt: TGTGCCAGCAGGCAGGGACAAAATCAGCCCCAGCATTTT; CDR3aa: CASRQGQNQPQHF
abundance: once; j_gene: TRBJ2-7; v_gene: TRBV2; d_gene: NA; CDR3nt: TGTGCCAGCGCCTTCACAGTGATCGAGCAGTACTTC; CDR3aa: CASAFTVIEQYF